What follows are 6 T cell receptor beta chains derived from one specimen sequenced in a study of blood T cell repertoires in COVID-19. Assay: immunoSEQ multiplex PCR; the TCRdb copy retains only in-frame clones and omits some. The sample holds under 200,000 clones, 80% seen once. Input material: PBMCs or T cells enriched from blood (not recorded which). These receptors were collected from a woman aged 55-70 years who had recovered from COVID-19.

The chain carries TRBV6-5 and TRBJ2-3, with D maybe TRBD2 (7 bases). CDR1 and CDR2 (germline): MNHEY, SVGAGI. This CDR3 is 15 amino acids long. Trimming took 2 bases from V and 6 from J, leaving 15 bases between them. The CDR3 protein is CASSYRRGGPDTQYF. CDR3 bases: TGTGCCAGCAGTTACAGGAGGGGGGGCCCCGATACGCAGTATTTT.

The V call is TRBV2, the J call TRBJ2-2; no firm D call. The CDR3 is made up of 14 amino acids. V was clipped by 4 bases and J by 0 bases, with 6 bases between them. Per germline, CDR1 SNHLY and CDR2 FYNNEI. This CDR3 reads CASSVQTNTGELFF. The CDR3 DNA is TGTGCCAGCAGTGTACAGACGAACACCGGGGAGCTGTTTTTT.

There are a few counts of this clone. This chain links TRBV11-2 with TRBJ1-1; 8 bases agree with TRBD1. The CDR3 is 16 residues long. The junction had 7 bases not matched to a gene; V was cut back by 0 bases and J by 4 bases. The germline V gene has CDR1 SGHAT and CDR2 FQNNGV. This CDR3 reads CASSLDAGGALTEAFF. CDR3 coding DNA: TGTGCCAGCAGCTTAGATGCAGGGGGCGCCCTCACTGAAGCTTTCTTT.

The table lists this clone with a count of one. V gene TRBV7-8 combines with J gene TRBJ2-7; 8 bases align to TRBD2. The CDR3 sequence is 14 residues long. V gave up 7 bases and J gave up 6 bases; unmatched junction bases: 11. In germline, CDR1 is SGHVS, CDR2 FQNEAQ. The CDR3 DNA reads as TGTGCCAGCAACCCCACGGGAGGGGCAGGCGAGCAGTACTTC. The encoded protein is CASNPTGGAGEQYF.

V is TRBV11-2 and J is TRBJ2-1, with 9 nucleotides matching TRBD2. The CDR3 contains 17 residues. Looked up from germline, CDR1 is SGHAT and CDR2 is FQNNGV. V gave up 2 bases and J gave up 4 bases; unmatched junction bases: 9. Here the CDR3 DNA reads TGTGCCAGCAGCTTAATTCGCGGGGGGGCTAGTTACAATGAGCAGTTCTTC. Translated, it gives CASSLIRGGASYNEQFF.

The rearrangement joins TRBV9 to TRBJ2-5; 12 nucleotides line up with TRBD1. CDR1 and CDR2 from the germline V gene are SGDLS and YYNGEE. V was clipped by 4 bases and J by 1 base; unmatched bases: 5. The CDR3 is 16 residues long. The DNA of the CDR3 is TGTGCCAGCAGCATCGGGACAGGGGGCTTCCAAGAGACCCAGTACTTC. Amino acid sequence: CASSIGTGGFQETQYF. Full variable domain (rest looked up from reference TRBV9 and TRBJ2-5): DSGVTQTPKHLITATGQRVTLRCSPRSGDLSVYWYQQSLDQGLQFLIQYYNGEERAKGNILERFSAQQFPDLHSELNLSSLELGDSALYFCASSIGTGGFQETQYFGPGTRLLVL.